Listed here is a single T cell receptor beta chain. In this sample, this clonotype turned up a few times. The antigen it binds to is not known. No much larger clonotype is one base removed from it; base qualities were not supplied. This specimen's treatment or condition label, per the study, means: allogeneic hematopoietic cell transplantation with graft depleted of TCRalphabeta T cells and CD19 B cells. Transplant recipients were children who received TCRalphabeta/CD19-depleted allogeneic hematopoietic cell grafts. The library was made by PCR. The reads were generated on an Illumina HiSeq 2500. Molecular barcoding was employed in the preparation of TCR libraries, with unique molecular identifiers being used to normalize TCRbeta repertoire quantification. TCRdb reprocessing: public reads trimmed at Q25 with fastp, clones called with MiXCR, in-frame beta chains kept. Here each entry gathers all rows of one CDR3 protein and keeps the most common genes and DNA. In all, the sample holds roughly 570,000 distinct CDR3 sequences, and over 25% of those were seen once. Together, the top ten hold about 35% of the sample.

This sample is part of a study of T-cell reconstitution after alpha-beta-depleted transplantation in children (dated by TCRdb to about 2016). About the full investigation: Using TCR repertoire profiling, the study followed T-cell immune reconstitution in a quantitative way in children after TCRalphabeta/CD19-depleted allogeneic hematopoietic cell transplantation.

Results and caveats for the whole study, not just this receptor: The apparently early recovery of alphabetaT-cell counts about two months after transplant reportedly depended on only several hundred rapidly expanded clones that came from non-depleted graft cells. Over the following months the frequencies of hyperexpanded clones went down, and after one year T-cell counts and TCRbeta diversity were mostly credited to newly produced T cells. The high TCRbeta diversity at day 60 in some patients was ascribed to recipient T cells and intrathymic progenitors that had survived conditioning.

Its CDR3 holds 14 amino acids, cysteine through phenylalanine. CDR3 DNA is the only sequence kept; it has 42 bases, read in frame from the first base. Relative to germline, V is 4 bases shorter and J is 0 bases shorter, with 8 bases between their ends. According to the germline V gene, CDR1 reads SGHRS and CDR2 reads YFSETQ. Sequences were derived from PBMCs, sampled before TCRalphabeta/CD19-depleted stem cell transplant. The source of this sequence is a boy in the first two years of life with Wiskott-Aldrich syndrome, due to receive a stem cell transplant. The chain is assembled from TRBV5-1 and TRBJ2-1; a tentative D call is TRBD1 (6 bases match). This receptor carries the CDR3 CASSGQSSYNEQFF. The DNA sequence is TGCGCCAGCAGCGGACAGAGCTCCTACAATGAGCAGTTCTTC.